This T cell receptor (beta chain) was profiled in a study of OX40 agonist ivuxolimab in advanced cancers. General observations from the study: CD4+ and CD8+ blood T cells expanded clonally by week 6 at 0.1 to 3.0 mg/kg.

This CDR3 comprises 16 residues. V was pared by 2 bases and J by 3 bases, with 11 bases of the junction left unmatched. Germline CDR1 SGDLS, CDR2 YYNGEE. A remark on this clone: What it binds is unknown.

Clones were sequenced by immunoSEQ multiplex PCR, and TCRdb holds only the in-frame ones, with some missing. The sample carries some 70,000 clones, approximately 81% recorded once. The receptor was derived from an adult with an advanced solid tumor such as melanoma, head and neck, liver or kidney cancer. The sample was CD4+ or CD8+ T cells sorted from blood, taken in a trial of the OX40 agonist ivuxolimab. V is TRBV9 and J is TRBJ2-7; 7 bases fit TRBD1. CDR3 protein: CASSVSANRGDYEQYF. In nucleotides, the CDR3 is TGTGCCAGCAGCGTCTCGGCGAACAGGGGAGACTACGAGCAGTACTTC.